This paragraph covers one TCR beta chain sequence. This specimen comes from a study of blood T cell repertoires in COVID-19. For the study at large: The United States, Italy and Spain provided the acute and convalescent COVID-19 samples. The analysed material was cDNA or gDNA that came from T cells, B-cell-depleted T cells, or PBMCs.

This CDR3 is 11 amino acids long. Trimming removed 9 bases at V and 5 bases at J, with 11 bases between. The V gene's germline CDR1 is ENHRY and CDR2 SYGVKD. Authors' data handling: Counts of nucleated cells, estimated from reference gene primer amplification, were obtained. Libraries were prepared by immunoSEQ multiplex PCR; TCRdb keeps only in-frame clonotypes and omits some of them. V and J calls and clone size come straight from that table; D and trimming were deduced from the DNA. The profile shows about 260,000 clones, around 84% of them singletons. The TCR comes from a man aged 60 to 75 with acute or convalescent COVID-19. Sequencing was done on a sample of peripheral blood. V usage is TRBV10-3 and J usage is TRBJ2-7; perhaps TRBD1 as D (6 bases). CDR3 DNA sequence: TGTGCCATTGGGACAATCCACGAGCAGTACTTC. Its translation: CAIGTIHEQYF.